What follows describes a single T cell receptor (beta chain). Its antigen is not identified. This record comes from a study of CD8 T cells in ankylosing spondylitis. Study results and caveats: Enrichment of disease-linked clones was reportedly significant in matched ankylosing spondylitis synovial fluid. One TCR beta motif, made up of under ten highly homologous variants, appeared characteristic of ankylosing spondylitis blood. Some of the motif variants had earlier been found in reactive arthritis patients' fluid and blood. Relatively scarce in peripheral blood, disease-linked clones were CD8+.

Using quantitative 5'-RACE with molecular barcodes, the authors made TCR beta libraries. TCRdb recomputed calls from the 5' RACE reads with MiXCR, one row per CDR3 protein. The sample lists 200,000 to 250,000 distinct CDR3 sequences, 5.5% to 7.5% occurring once. The sequenced sample consisted of blood, either unsorted or a sorted T cell fraction (not recorded which). The clonotype originates from a male donor with ankylosing spondylitis.

CDR3 nucleotides: TGTGCCAGCAGTGGCTCAAAACTGTTTTTT. Translating gives CASSGSKLFF. This chain links TRBV25-1 with TRBJ1-4; D unresolved. Germline assignment: CDR1 MGHDK and CDR2 SYGVNS. V shed 4 bases and J shed 10 bases, with 4 bases lying between them. The CDR3 totals 10 residues. The full variable domain, in which reference TRBV25-1 and TRBJ1-4 provide the parts outside the CDR3, is EADIYQTPRYLVIGTGKKITLECSQTMGHDKMYWYQQDPGMELHLIHYSYGVNSTEKGDLSSESTVSRIRTEHFPLTLESARPSHTSQYLCASSGSKLFFGSGTQLSVL.